A single sample is the source of the 28 T cell receptor beta chains below, sequenced in a study of T cell responses to AZD1222 COVID-19 vaccine. Generated by immunoSEQ multiplex PCR, the TCRdb table keeps only in-frame clones and is missing some. The profile shows approximately 140,000 clones, about 94% of them singletons. The sequencing here drew on peripheral blood, taken 28 days after the second AZD1222 dose. Receptor source: an adult who received the AZD1222 COVID-19 vaccine.

The chain carries TRBV29-1 and TRBJ1-1; D unresolved. Germline values: CDR1 SQVTM, CDR2 ANQGSEA. Trimming took 6 bases from V and 2 from J, leaving 10 bases between them. CDR3 length equals 12 residues. CDR3 in DNA: TGCAGCGTCTCCTCGGGCAACACTGAAGCTTTCTTT. It is translated as CSVSSGNTEAFF.

The genes are TRBV7-2 and TRBJ1-3, with D perhaps TRBD1 (5 bases). The CDR3 is made up of 14 amino acids. The germline CDR1 and CDR2 sequences are SGHTA and FQGNSA. V gave up 6 bases and J gave up 4 bases, with 13 bases separating them. The CDR3 sequence: CASRPGLGGNTIYF. DNA of the CDR3: TGTGCCAGCAGGCCAGGGTTGGGAGGAAACACCATATATTTT.

The chain uses TRBV27 and TRBJ1-5; D call uncertain. The CDR3 consists of 16 residues. Germline-derived CDR1 and CDR2 are MNHEY and SMNVEV (reference sequence). V lost 11 bases, J lost 1 base, and 21 bases lay in between. The CDR3 bases are TGTGCCGTTCCCCTTCCTCGGGCCGGGAGCAATCAGCCCCAGCATTTT. Translating gives CAVPLPRAGSNQPQHF.

This rearrangement joins TRBV7-3 to TRBJ2-3; TRBD2 matches 7 bases. Unmatched junction bases numbered 5, after V lost 5 bases and J lost 3 bases. Germline V gives CDR1 SGHTA, CDR2 FQGTGA. The CDR3 is made up of 14 amino acids. CDR3 bases: TGTGCCAGCAGCCCCGGACTAGGTACAGATACGCAGTATTTT. Encoded protein: CASSPGLGTDTQYF.

The gene calls are TRBV19 and TRBJ1-1; tentative D call: TRBD1 (5 bases). The CDR3 spans 17 residues. Between the trimmed V and J ends, which lost 1 base and 1 base, there was a span of 16 bases. The germline CDR1 and CDR2 sequences are LNHDA and SQIVND (reference sequence). Here the CDR3 DNA reads TGTGCCAGTAGTATAGCCGGGGGGTGGGTCGGGAACACTGAAGCTTTCTTT. Encoded protein: CASSIAGGWVGNTEAFF.

CDR3 sequence: CATSMDRAGTGELFF. As DNA, the CDR3 is TGTGCCACCAGCATGGACAGGGCGGGCACCGGGGAGCTGTTTTTT. This chain uses TRBV15 with TRBJ2-2, with 8 bases identical to TRBD1. Germline assignment: CDR1 LNHNV and CDR2 YYDKDF (reference sequence). This CDR3 is 15 amino acids long. After removal of 4 bases from V and 4 bases from J, the junction contained 5 bases not matched to a gene.

This chain joins TRBV4-1 and TRBJ2-1; tentative D call: TRBD2 (6 bases). Germline V CDR1 and CDR2: MGHRA, YSYEKL. This CDR3 spans 17 amino acids. With 3 bases removed from V and 6 bases from J, the gap between germline ends came to 21 bases. The CDR3 region is CASSHPLGGISSNEQFF. The CDR3 nucleotides are TGCGCCAGCAGCCACCCCCTAGGCGGGATTTCGTCCAATGAGCAGTTCTTC.

This chain uses TRBV19 with TRBJ1-5; D unresolved. The CDR3 has 15 residues. The germline V gene encodes CDR1 LNHDA and CDR2 SQIVND (reference sequence). Trimming left V 4 bases short and J 5 bases short, with 15 bases between. Written as DNA, the CDR3 is TGTGCCAGTAGTACAAGTAACAGACAAGATCAGCCCCAGCATTTT. As protein: CASSTSNRQDQPQHF. Variable domain in full (rest from reference TRBV19 and TRBJ1-5): DGGITQSPKYLFRKEGQNVTLSCEQNLNHDAMYWYRQDPGQGLRLIYYSQIVNDFQKGDIAEGYSVSREKKESFPLTVTSAQKNPTAFYLCASSTSNRQDQPQHFGDGTRLSIL.

The rearrangement links TRBV3-1 (or the pseudogene TRBV3-2) to TRBJ2-6, with a tentative D call TRBD1 (5 bases). This CDR3 comprises 18 residues. The germline gives CDR1 LGHDT, CDR2 YNNKEL (reference sequence). V was clipped by 2 bases and J by 4 bases, with 18 bases between them. The CDR3 DNA reads TGTGCCAGCAGCCAATTGCAAGGGGTCGTCTCCGGGGCCAACGTCCTGACTTTC. Amino acids: CASSQLQGVVSGANVLTF.

The rearrangement links TRBV6-2 or TRBV6-3 to TRBJ2-7; D not certain. Trimming removed 5 bases from V and 4 bases from J, with 9 bases in between. Germline CDR1 MNHEY, CDR2 SVGEGT. CDR3 size: 12 residues. CDR3 sequence (DNA): TGTGCCAGCAGTCTTGACGGATACGAGCAGTACTTC. It yields the protein CASSLDGYEQYF.

CDR3 in DNA: TGTGCCATCGGGAGGGATGGCAATCAGCCCCAGCATTTT. Protein sequence: CAIGRDGNQPQHF. The chain employs TRBV10-3 and TRBJ1-5; D is undetermined. Germline CDR1 reads ENHRY; CDR2 reads SYGVKD. With 8 bases removed from V and 2 bases from J, the gap between germline ends came to 10 bases. The CDR3 is 13 residues long.

V and J are TRBV7-9 and TRBJ1-1; unclear D gene. Looked up from germline, CDR1 is SEHNR and CDR2 is FQNEAQ (reference sequence). This CDR3 comprises 13 residues. V was pared by 2 bases and J by 7 bases, with 11 bases between. This CDR3 reads CASSLSGPYEAFF. The CDR3 coding sequence is TGTGCCAGCAGCTTATCCGGACCTTATGAAGCTTTCTTT.

The rearrangement joins TRBV28 to TRBJ2-5; tentatively, D is TRBD2 (6 bases). Per the germline V gene, CDR1 is MDHEN and CDR2 is SYDVKM. The ends were cut back, 6 bases at V and 7 bases at J, with 15 bases in the middle. The CDR3 is made up of 13 amino acids. This CDR3 is CASSTAGHGTQYF. CDR3 sequence (DNA): TGTGCCAGCAGCACGGCGGGGCACGGGACCCAGTACTTC.

This clone appeared a single time. V gene TRBV7-8 combines with J gene TRBJ1-1, with D hard to call. Trimming removed 2 bases from V and 0 bases from J, with 13 bases in between. This CDR3 has 16 residues. Germline assignment: CDR1 SGHVS and CDR2 FQNEAQ. Here the CDR3 DNA reads TGTGCCAGCAGCTTAATAGAAGGGCCCCTGAACACTGAAGCTTTCTTT. Encoded protein: CASSLIEGPLNTEAFF.

This sequence joins TRBV28 and TRBJ2-3; the D is unclear. The V end was cut by 7 bases, the J end by 2 bases, with 7 bases between. The germline gives CDR1 MDHEN, CDR2 SYDVKM. CDR3 length equals 12 residues. CDR3 nucleotide sequence: TGTGCCAGCATGCGGTACACAGATACGCAGTATTTT. Amino acids: CASMRYTDTQYF. The entire variable domain, with the rest obtained from reference TRBV28 and TRBJ2-3, is as follows: DVKVTQSSRYLVKRTGEKVFLECVQDMDHENMFWYRQDPGLGLRLIYFSYDVKMKEKGDIPEGYSVSREKKERFSLILESASTNQTSMYLCASMRYTDTQYFGPGTRLTVL.

The J gene is TRBJ2-1, the V gene TRBV24-1; 12 bases are shared with TRBD2. The junction had 7 bases not matched to a gene; V was cut back by 3 bases and J by 8 bases. This CDR3 comprises 16 residues. In germline, CDR1 is KGHDR, CDR2 SFDVKD. CDR3 nucleotide sequence: TGTGCCACCAGTGATCTCCGACTAGCGGGAGACGATGAGCAGTTCTTC. Its protein product is CATSDLRLAGDDEQFF.

The chain has TRBV4-1 and TRBJ1-1, with D unresolved. This CDR3 has 13 residues. Trimming stripped 3 bases from V and 2 bases from J, with 7 bases between. CDR1 and CDR2 (germline): MGHRA, YSYEKL. The CDR3 DNA follows: TGCGCCAGCAGCCAGGTGGCTAACACTGAAGCTTTCTTT. Translating gives CASSQVANTEAFF.

As regards this clone: The DNA is left out, because the CDR3 cannot be placed on it with certainty; the CDR3 is given as TCRdb lists it. The rearrangement links TRBV3-1 (or the pseudogene TRBV3-2) to TRBJ2-6; the D call of TRBD2 is as the table states it, not checked on the DNA. The germline V gene has CDR1 LGHDT and CDR2 YNNKEL (reference sequence). The CDR3 length equals 17 residues, ends included. The CDR3: CASSQFGSGYGANVLTF.

This clone has only one observation. The chain has TRBV3-1 (or the pseudogene TRBV3-2) and TRBJ2-3; TRBD2 aligns across 14 bases. V lost 3 bases and J lost 1; bases outside the gene matches: 0. Germline V lookup: CDR1 LGHDT, CDR2 YNNKEL (reference sequence). The CDR3 is made up of 16 amino acids. Here the CDR3 reads CASSQGLAGGTDTQYF. CDR3 DNA: TGTGCCAGCAGCCAGGGACTAGCGGGGGGCACAGATACGCAGTATTTT.

The chain combines TRBV28 with TRBJ2-7; D not certain. CDR1 is MDHEN and CDR2 is SYDVKM in the germline V gene. CDR3 length: 13 residues. V lost 4 bases, J lost 9 bases, and 16 bases lay in between. The CDR3 sequence is CASSSPLTWGQYF. CDR3 coding DNA: TGTGCCAGCAGTTCCCCGCTCACCTGGGGGCAGTACTTC. The full variable domain, rest sourced from reference TRBV28 and TRBJ2-7, is DVKVTQSSRYLVKRTGEKVFLECVQDMDHENMFWYRQDPGLGLRLIYFSYDVKMKEKGDIPEGYSVSREKKERFSLILESASTNQTSMYLCASSSPLTWGQYFGPGTRLTVT.

The chain combines TRBV19 with TRBJ1-1, with D possibly matching TRBD1 (5 bases). This CDR3 is 14 amino acids long. V shed 3 bases and J shed 3 bases, with 11 bases lying between them. The germline V gene has CDR1 LNHDA and CDR2 SQIVND (reference sequence). DNA of the CDR3: TGTGCCAGTAGTATCCGCTTCAGGGACACTGAAGCTTTCTTT. Its translation: CASSIRFRDTEAFF.

The chain has TRBV7-6 and TRBJ1-1; D not resolved. The CDR3 is 11 amino acids. V shed 1 base and J shed 11 bases, with 8 bases lying between them. CDR1 SGHVS and CDR2 FNYEAQ come from the germline V gene. The CDR3 sequence: CASSLGGGAFF. The DNA for the CDR3 is TGTGCCAGCAGCTTAGGTGGAGGGGCTTTCTTT. Variable domain in full (rest from reference TRBV7-6 and TRBJ1-1): GAGVSQSPRYKVTKRGQDVALRCDPISGHVSLYWYRQALGQGPEFLTYFNYEAQQDKSGLPNDRFSAERPEGSISTLTIQRTEQRDSAMYRCASSLGGGAFFGQGTRLTVV.

This clone occurred once. The V and J genes are TRBV4-3 and TRBJ2-7; D perhaps matches TRBD1 (6 bases). V was cut by 1 base and J by 2 bases, with 9 bases left in between. The CDR3 extends over 14 amino acids. The germline V gene encodes CDR1 LGHNA and CDR2 YSLEER. The CDR3 sequence is CASSQVTGAYEQYF. The CDR3 DNA follows: TGCGCCAGCAGCCAAGTGACAGGAGCCTACGAGCAGTACTTC.

The CDR3: CASSFAQARETQYF. CDR3 coding DNA: TGTGCCAGCAGCTTTGCCCAGGCCCGAGAGACCCAGTACTTC. This chain links TRBV7-9 with TRBJ2-5, with D uncertain. CDR1 is SEHNR, CDR2 FQNEAQ, per germline (reference sequence). The CDR3 extends over 14 amino acids. V gave up 3 bases and J gave up 4 bases, with 12 bases separating them.

The V gene is TRBV4-3, the J gene TRBJ1-4; tentatively, D is TRBD1 (5 bases). There are 17 residues in the CDR3. The V gene's germline CDR1 is LGHNA and CDR2 YSLEER. Trimming took 0 bases from V and 6 from J, leaving 17 bases between them. The CDR3 here is CASSQDLRQGAYEKLFF. Here the CDR3 DNA reads TGCGCCAGCAGCCAAGATCTTCGCCAGGGCGCATATGAAAAACTGTTTTTT.

The chain uses TRBV27 and TRBJ1-5; no clear D gene. Trimming pared 2 bases from V and 3 bases from J, leaving 11 bases between. From germline, CDR1 is MNHEY and CDR2 SMNVEV (reference sequence). CDR3 length: 15 amino acids. CDR3 nucleotides: TGTGCCAGCAGTTTACGCGGGGAGGTCAATCAGCCCCAGCATTTT. Residues: CASSLRGEVNQPQHF.

CDR3 region: CASSSSGDTYTIYF. The DNA for the CDR3 is TGTGCCAGCAGCTCGTCCGGGGACACGTACACCATATATTTT. This chain connects TRBV7-9 to TRBJ1-3, with a possible D match to TRBD1 (6 bases). V lost 4 bases and J lost 8, with 15 bases in between. Germline CDR1 SEHNR, CDR2 FQNEAQ (reference sequence). The CDR3 loop spans 14 amino acids.

The chain recombines TRBV5-1 with TRBJ2-7; 9 bases are a match to TRBD2. V was clipped by 4 bases and J by 3 bases; unmatched bases: 5. This CDR3 contains 14 residues. Germline CDR1 SGHRS, CDR2 YFSETQ. The CDR3 bases are TGCGCCAGCAGCCTAGGGACTAGCTACTACGAGCAGTACTTC. Protein sequence: CASSLGTSYYEQYF.